The 13 T cell receptor beta chains given below trace back to one sample, sequenced in a study of shared clonotypes between healthy human individuals. Assay: immunoSEQ multiplex PCR; the TCRdb copy retains only in-frame clones and omits some. The table includes approximately 810,000 clones, about 91% detected once. CD8 cells classed as naive were CD45RO-negative and positively selected for CCR7, excluding terminally differentiated effector memory CD45RA+ cells. Sequencing was carried out using naive CD8+ T cells sorted from blood. Receptors were obtained from a man aged 25-45 years in good health.

The chain recombines TRBV11-2 with TRBJ2-7; 9 nucleotides agree with TRBD1. The CDR3 runs to 15 residues. CDR1 is SGHAT and CDR2 is FQNNGV in the germline V gene. Losses at the gene ends were 6 bases for V and 4 bases for J; bases not matched to a gene: 10. As DNA, the CDR3 is TGTGCCAGCAGTCACGCCGGGACAGGGCTATACGAGCAGTACTTC. Protein: CASSHAGTGLYEQYF. Drawing the rest from reference TRBV11-2 and TRBJ2-7, the complete variable domain is EAGVAQSPRYKIIEKRQSVAFWCNPISGHATLYWYQQILGQGPKLLIQFQNNGVVDDSQLPKDRFSAERLKGVDSTLKIQPAKLEDSAVYLCASSHAGTGLYEQYFGPGTRLTVT.

The chain joins TRBV4-1 to TRBJ2-2; no firm D call. The V end was cut by 5 bases, the J end by 0 bases, with 7 bases between. CDR3 length equals 14 residues. Germline values: CDR1 MGHRA, CDR2 YSYEKL. The CDR3 coding sequence is TGCGCCAGCAGCTTCGCCGCGAACACCGGGGAGCTGTTTTTT. It codes for CASSFAANTGELFF.

The genes are TRBV11-2 and TRBJ2-7; 7 positions agree with TRBD2. V trimming: 6 bases; J trimming: 3 bases; junction bases outside the gene matches: 14. The CDR3 is 16 amino acids. Germline loops: CDR1 SGHAT, CDR2 FQNNGV. The CDR3 region is CASSQDASGNYYEQYF. The CDR3 DNA is TGTGCCAGCAGTCAAGACGCTAGCGGAAACTACTACGAGCAGTACTTC.

V and J are TRBV19 and TRBJ2-3; D uncertain. The CDR3 spans 13 residues. CDR1 and CDR2 (germline): LNHDA, SQIVND (reference sequence). The V gene lost 7 bases and the J gene lost 2 bases, with 10 bases spanning the gap. Here the CDR3 reads CASTRSPTDTQYF. CDR3 nucleotide sequence: TGTGCCAGTACTCGCAGTCCCACAGATACGCAGTATTTT.

The J gene is TRBJ2-2, the V gene TRBV6-1, with 10 nucleotides matching TRBD2. From germline, CDR1 is MNHNS and CDR2 SASEGT. V lost 4 bases and J lost 7; bases outside the gene matches: 15. The CDR3 covers 18 residues. The CDR3 bases are TGTGCCAGCAGTGGAAGAGGTTGGGCTAGCGGGAGCGGCGGGGAGCTGTTTTTT. As protein: CASSGRGWASGSGGELFF.

The chain couples TRBV19 to TRBJ1-5; 9 bases map to TRBD1. V lost 3 bases, J lost 3 bases, and 3 bases stayed unmatched. The germline gives CDR1 LNHDA, CDR2 SQIVND (reference sequence). The CDR3 sequence is 15 residues long. CDR3 bases: TGTGCCAGTAGTATCCAACAGGGGGCCAATCAGCCCCAGCATTTT. Translation: CASSIQQGANQPQHF.

V and J are TRBV4-2 and TRBJ2-1; the D gene is possibly TRBD2 (5 bases). Trimming cost V 1 base and J 5 bases, with 30 bases left between them. Germline lookup yields CDR1 LGHNA and CDR2 YNFKEQ. The CDR3 consists of 21 residues. The CDR3 DNA reads as TGTGCCAGCAGCCAAGGGGTGTGGGTGAGCGGAGTGAACCCTCTAGACAATGAGCAGTTCTTC. Translating gives CASSQGVWVSGVNPLDNEQFF.

This clone was counted between two and nine times. The chain recombines TRBV9 with TRBJ2-7; 7 bases line up with TRBD2. The CDR3 consists of 13 residues. Unmatched junction bases numbered 5, after V lost 2 bases and J lost 6 bases. CDR1 is SGDLS and CDR2 is YYNGEE in the germline V gene. The CDR3 protein is CASSVGGGTEQYF. In DNA, the CDR3 is TGTGCCAGCAGCGTCGGGGGAGGGACCGAGCAGTACTTC.

The V call is TRBV28, the J call TRBJ2-7; the match to TRBD2 covers 8 bases. Germline CDR1 MDHEN, CDR2 SYDVKM. Trimming cost V 1 base and J 6 bases; bases outside gene matches: 5. CDR3 length equals 14 residues. The CDR3 here is CASSLLGLVAEQYF. The CDR3 DNA reads as TGTGCCAGCAGTTTATTGGGACTAGTCGCCGAGCAGTACTTC.

CDR3 sequence (DNA): TGTGCCAGCTCACCAGGGGGCGGTACCTACTACGAGCAGTACTTC. This translates into CASSPGGGTYYEQYF. V is TRBV18 and J is TRBJ2-7, with D maybe TRBD1 (6 bases). Germline values: CDR1 KGHSH, CDR2 LQKENI. Trimming removed 2 bases from V and 3 bases from J, with 14 bases in between. The CDR3 length is 15 residues.

On this clone: Other DNA sequences in the same sample also yield this CDR3. CDR3 nucleotides: TGCGCCAGCAGCTTGGTGGGCGATGAGCAGTTCTTC. This translates into CASSLVGDEQFF. The chain employs TRBV5-1 and TRBJ2-1; no clear D gene. CDR3 length: 12 amino acids. The V end was cut by 0 bases, the J end by 8 bases, with 6 bases between. Germline lookup yields CDR1 SGHRS and CDR2 YFSETQ.

J is TRBJ1-4 and V is TRBV30, with D perhaps matching TRBD1 (5 bases). V was cut by 0 bases and J by 7 bases, with 12 bases left in between. This CDR3 has 14 residues. CDR1 and CDR2 from the germline V gene are GTSNPN and SVGIG (reference sequence). As DNA, the CDR3 is TGTGCCTGGAGTGTAGGGGCAGGGACTGAAAAACTGTTTTTT. The encoded protein is CAWSVGAGTEKLFF.

The chain uses TRBV5-8 and TRBJ2-3; 10 positions match TRBD1. The CDR3 consists of 20 residues. V was pared by 4 bases and J by 4 bases, with 21 bases of the junction left unmatched. CDR1 SGHTS and CDR2 YDEGEE come from the germline V gene. The CDR3 nucleotides are TGTGCCAGCAGCACGCCGGGACAGGGGTCGCAACTGCTAGTTGCAGATACGCAGTATTTT. This encodes CASSTPGQGSQLLVADTQYF.